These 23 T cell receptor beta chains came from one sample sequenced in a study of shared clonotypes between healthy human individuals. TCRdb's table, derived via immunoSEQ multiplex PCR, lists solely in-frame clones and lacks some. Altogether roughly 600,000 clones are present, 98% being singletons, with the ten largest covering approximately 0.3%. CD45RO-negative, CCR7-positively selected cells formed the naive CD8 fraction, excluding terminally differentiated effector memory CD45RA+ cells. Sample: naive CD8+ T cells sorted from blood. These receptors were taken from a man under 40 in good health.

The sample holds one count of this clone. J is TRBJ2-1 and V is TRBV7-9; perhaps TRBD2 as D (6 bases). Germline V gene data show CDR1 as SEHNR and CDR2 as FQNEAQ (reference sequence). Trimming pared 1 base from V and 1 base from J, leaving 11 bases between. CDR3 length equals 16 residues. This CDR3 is CASSLGVGGSYNEQFF. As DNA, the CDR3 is TGTGCCAGCAGCTTAGGGGTGGGAGGTTCCTACAATGAGCAGTTCTTC.

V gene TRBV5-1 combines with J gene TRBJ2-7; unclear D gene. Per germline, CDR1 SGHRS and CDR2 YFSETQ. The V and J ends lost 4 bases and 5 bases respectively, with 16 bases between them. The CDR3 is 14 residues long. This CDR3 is CASSLGRVIDEQYF. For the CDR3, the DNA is TGCGCCAGCAGCCTCGGAAGGGTTATCGACGAGCAGTACTTC.

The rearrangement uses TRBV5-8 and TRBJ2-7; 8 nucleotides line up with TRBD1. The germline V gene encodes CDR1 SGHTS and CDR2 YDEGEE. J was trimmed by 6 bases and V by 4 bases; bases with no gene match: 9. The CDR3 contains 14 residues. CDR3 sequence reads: CASSTGQGSAEQYF. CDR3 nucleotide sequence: TGTGCCAGCAGCACCGGACAGGGATCGGCCGAGCAGTACTTC. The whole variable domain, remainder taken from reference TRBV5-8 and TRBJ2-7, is EAGVTQSPTHLIKTRGQQATLRCSPISGHTSVYWYQQALGLGLQFLLWYDEGEERNRGNFPPRFSGRQFPNYSSELNVNALELEDSALYLCASSTGQGSAEQYFGPGTRLTVT.

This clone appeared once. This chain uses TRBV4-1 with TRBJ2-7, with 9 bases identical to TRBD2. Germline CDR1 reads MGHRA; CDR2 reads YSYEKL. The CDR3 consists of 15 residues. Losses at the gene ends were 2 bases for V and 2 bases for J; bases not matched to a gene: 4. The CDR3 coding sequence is TGCGCCAGCAGCCAATTAGCGGGAGCTCCCTACGAGCAGTACTTC. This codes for CASSQLAGAPYEQYF.

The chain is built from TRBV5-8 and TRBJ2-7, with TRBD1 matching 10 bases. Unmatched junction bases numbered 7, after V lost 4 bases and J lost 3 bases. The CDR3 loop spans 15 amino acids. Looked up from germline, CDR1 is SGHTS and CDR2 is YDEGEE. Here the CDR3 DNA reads TGTGCCAGCAGCATCTCCGGGACAGGGGTCTACGAGCAGTACTTC. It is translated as CASSISGTGVYEQYF.

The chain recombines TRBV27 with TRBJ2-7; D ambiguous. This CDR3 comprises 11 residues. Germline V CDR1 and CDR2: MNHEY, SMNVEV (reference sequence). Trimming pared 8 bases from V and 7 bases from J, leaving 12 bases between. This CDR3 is CASGNWAEQYF. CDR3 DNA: TGTGCCAGCGGCAACTGGGCGGAGCAGTACTTC.

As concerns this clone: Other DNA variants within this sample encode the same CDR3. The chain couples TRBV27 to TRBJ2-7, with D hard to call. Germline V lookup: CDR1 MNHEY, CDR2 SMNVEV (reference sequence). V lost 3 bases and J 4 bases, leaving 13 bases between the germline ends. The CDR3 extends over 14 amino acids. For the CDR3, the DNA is TGTGCCAGCAGTTTCTCGGGCCCCTCGTACGAGCAGTACTTC. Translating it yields CASSFSGPSYEQYF.

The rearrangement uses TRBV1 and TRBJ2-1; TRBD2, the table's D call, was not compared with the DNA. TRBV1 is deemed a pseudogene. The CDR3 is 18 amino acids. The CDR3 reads CTSSHSRGTSGSYNEQFF. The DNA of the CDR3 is TGCACCAGCAGCCATTCTCGCGGGACTAGCGGATCCTACAATGAGCAGTTCTTC.

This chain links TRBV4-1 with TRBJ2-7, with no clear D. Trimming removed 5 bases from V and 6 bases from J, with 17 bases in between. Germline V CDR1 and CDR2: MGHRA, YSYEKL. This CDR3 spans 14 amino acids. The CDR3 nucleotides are TGCGCCAGCAGCTCGGTAGGAATCGGCGGCGAGCAGTACTTC. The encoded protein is CASSSVGIGGEQYF.

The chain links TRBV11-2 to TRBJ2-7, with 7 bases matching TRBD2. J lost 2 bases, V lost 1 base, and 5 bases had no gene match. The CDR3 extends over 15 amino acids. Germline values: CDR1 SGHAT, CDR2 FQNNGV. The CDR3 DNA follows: TGTGCCAGCAGCTTAGTTGCTAGCGGAACCTACGAGCAGTACTTC. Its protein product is CASSLVASGTYEQYF.

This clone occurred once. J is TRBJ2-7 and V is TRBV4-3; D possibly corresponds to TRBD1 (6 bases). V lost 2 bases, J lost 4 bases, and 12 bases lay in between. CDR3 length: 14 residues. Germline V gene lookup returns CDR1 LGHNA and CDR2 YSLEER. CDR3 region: CASSQFRGDYEQYF. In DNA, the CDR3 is TGCGCCAGCAGCCAATTCAGGGGCGATTACGAGCAGTACTTC.

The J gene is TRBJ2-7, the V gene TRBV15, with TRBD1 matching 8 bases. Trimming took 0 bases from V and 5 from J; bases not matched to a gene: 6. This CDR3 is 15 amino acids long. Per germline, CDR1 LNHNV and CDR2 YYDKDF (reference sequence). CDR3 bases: TGTGCCACCAGCAGAGATCCCGGGACAGGCCACGAGCAGTACTTC. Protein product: CATSRDPGTGHEQYF.

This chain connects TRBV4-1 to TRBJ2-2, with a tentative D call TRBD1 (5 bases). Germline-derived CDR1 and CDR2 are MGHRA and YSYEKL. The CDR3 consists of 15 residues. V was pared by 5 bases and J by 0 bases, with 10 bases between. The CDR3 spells CASSGEDTNTGELFF. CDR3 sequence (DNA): TGCGCCAGCAGCGGCGAGGACACGAACACCGGGGAGCTGTTTTTT.

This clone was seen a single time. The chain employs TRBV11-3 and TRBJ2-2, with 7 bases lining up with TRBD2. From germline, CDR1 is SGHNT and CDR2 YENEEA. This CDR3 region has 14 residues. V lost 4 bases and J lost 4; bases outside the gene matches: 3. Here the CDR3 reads CASSSPSGTGELFF. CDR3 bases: TGTGCCAGCAGCTCGCCTAGCGGCACCGGGGAGCTGTTTTTT.

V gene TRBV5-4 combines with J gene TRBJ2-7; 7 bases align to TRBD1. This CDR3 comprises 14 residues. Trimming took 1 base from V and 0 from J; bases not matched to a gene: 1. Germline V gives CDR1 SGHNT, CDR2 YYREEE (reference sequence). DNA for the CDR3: TGTGCCAGCAGCTTGACAGGGGCCTCCTACGAGCAGTACTTC. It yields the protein CASSLTGASYEQYF. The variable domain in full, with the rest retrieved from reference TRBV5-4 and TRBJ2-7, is ETGVTQSPTHLIKTRGQQVTLRCSSQSGHNTVSWYQQALGQGPQFIFQYYREEENGRGNFPPRFSGLQFPNYSSELNVNALELDDSALYLCASSLTGASYEQYFGPGTRLTVT.

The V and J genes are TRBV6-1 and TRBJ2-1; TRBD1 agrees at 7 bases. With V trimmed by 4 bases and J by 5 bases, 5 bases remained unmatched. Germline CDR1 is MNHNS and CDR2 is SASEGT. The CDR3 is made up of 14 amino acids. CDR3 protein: CASSGSDRDNEQFF. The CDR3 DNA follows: TGTGCCAGCAGTGGGTCCGACAGGGACAATGAGCAGTTCTTC.

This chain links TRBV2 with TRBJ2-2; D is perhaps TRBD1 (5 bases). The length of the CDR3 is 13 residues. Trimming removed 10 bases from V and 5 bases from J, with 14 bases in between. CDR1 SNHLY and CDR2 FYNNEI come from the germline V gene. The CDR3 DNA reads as TGTGCCATCCAGAGAAGACAGACCGGGGAGCTGTTTTTT. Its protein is CAIQRRQTGELFF.

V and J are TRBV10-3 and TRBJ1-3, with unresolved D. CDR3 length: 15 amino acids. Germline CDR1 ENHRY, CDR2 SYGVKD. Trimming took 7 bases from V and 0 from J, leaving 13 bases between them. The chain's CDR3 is CAIKAGTRSGNTIYF. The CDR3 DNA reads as TGTGCCATCAAAGCAGGTACTCGCTCTGGAAACACCATATATTTT.

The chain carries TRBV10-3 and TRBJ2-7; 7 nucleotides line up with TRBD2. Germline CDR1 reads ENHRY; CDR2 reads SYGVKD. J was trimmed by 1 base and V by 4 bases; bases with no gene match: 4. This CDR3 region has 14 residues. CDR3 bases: TGTGCCATCAGTGGCCCGGGAGGTTCCTACGAGCAGTACTTC. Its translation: CAISGPGGSYEQYF.

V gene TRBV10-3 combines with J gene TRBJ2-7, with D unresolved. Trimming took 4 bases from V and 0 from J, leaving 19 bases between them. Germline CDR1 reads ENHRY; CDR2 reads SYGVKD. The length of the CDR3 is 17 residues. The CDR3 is CAISVSSSLGTSYEQYF. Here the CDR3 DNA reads TGTGCCATCAGTGTATCCTCCAGCTTGGGCACCTCCTACGAGCAGTACTTC.

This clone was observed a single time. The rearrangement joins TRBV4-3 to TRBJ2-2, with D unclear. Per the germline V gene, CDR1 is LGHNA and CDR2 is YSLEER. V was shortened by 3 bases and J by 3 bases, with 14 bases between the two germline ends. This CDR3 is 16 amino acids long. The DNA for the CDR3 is TGCGCCAGCAGCCAGTTACGGCCAGGAGACACCGGGGAGCTGTTTTTT. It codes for CASSQLRPGDTGELFF.

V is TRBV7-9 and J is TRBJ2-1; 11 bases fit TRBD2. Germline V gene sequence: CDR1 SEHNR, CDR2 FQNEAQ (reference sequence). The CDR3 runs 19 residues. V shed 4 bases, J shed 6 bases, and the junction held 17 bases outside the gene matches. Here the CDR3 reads CASSSITQTSGRGSNEQFF. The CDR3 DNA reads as TGTGCCAGCAGCTCCATAACCCAAACTAGCGGGAGAGGGTCCAATGAGCAGTTCTTC. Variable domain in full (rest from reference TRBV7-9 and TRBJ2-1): DTGVSQNPRHKITKRGQNVTFRCDPISEHNRLYWYRQTLGQGPEFLTYFQNEAQLEKSRLLSDRFSAERPKGSFSTLEIQRTEQGDSAMYLCASSSITQTSGRGSNEQFFGPGTRLTVL.

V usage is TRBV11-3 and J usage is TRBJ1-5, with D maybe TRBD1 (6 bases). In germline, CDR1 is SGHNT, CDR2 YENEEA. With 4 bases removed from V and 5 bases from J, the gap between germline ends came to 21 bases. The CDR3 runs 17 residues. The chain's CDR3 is CASSCRDSYRVDQPQHF. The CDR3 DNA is TGTGCCAGCAGCTGTAGGGATTCCTACAGGGTAGATCAGCCCCAGCATTTT.